The TCR beta chain under discussion was sequenced for a study of T-cell reconstitution after alpha-beta-depleted transplantation in children. Study-wide results and caveats: Expanded clones from the graft, numbering several hundred, reportedly supplied alpha-beta T cells about two months after transplant. Diversity and T-cell counts at one year after transplant derived mostly from new T cells.

This sample's TCRbeta library carried unique molecular identifier barcodes. TCRdb re-called the PCR reads with MiXCR, one entry per CDR3 protein. The table lists tens of thousands of distinct CDR3 sequences, roughly 13% of them singletons, with 27% in the top ten. This clonotype was detected a few times. The target antigen is unknown. Trimming removed 1 base at V and 5 bases at J, with 11 bases between. Germline lookup yields CDR1 DFQATT and CDR2 SNEGSKA (reference sequence). The CDR3 covers 13 residues. The source material was PBMCs, mostly from graft donor cells, sampled 180 days after TCRalphabeta/CD19-depleted stem cell transplant. The sequence came from a male patient between 2 and 9 years old who had a stem cell transplant for acute lymphoblastic leukemia, so the T cells may come from the graft donor. The V and J genes are TRBV20-1 and TRBJ1-2; D remains unclear. In DNA, the CDR3 is TGCAGTGCTAGAGGACCGACACCGTATGGCTACACCTTC. It codes for CSARGPTPYGYTF.